These 16 T cell receptor beta chains originate from one sample sequenced in a study of CD8+ T cells in alopecia areata. Treatment reported: oral pan-JAK inhibitor, 5-10 mg twice daily. Sequencing templates came from extracted RNA that was reverse transcribed into cDNA. TCRdb keeps only in-frame clones here, not all; method: immunoSEQ multiplex PCR. This repertoire shows roughly 200,000 clones, about 53% found once; its top ten account for under 14%. This specimen consisted of CD8+ T cells sorted from blood, obtained at week 24, from a patient treated with tofacitinib. The receptors derive from a human donor with alopecia areata.

The V gene is TRBV5-1, the J gene TRBJ1-2, with D maybe TRBD1 (5 bases). Germline V gene lookup returns CDR1 SGHRS and CDR2 YFSETQ. V shed 0 bases and J shed 2 bases, with 11 bases lying between them. The length of the CDR3 is 15 residues. The CDR3 DNA reads as TGCGCCAGCAGCTTGGAAGGAGGGGAGAACTATGGCTACACCTTC. This gives the protein CASSLEGGENYGYTF.

The V call is TRBV25-1, the J call TRBJ2-3, with 10 bases aligning to TRBD2. J was trimmed by 3 bases and V by 0 bases; bases with no gene match: 3. The CDR3 has 16 amino acids. CDR1 MGHDK and CDR2 SYGVNS come from the germline V gene. DNA for the CDR3: TGTGCCAGCAGTGAATACAGCGGGGGGGCAACAGATACGCAGTATTTT. Translating gives CASSEYSGGATDTQYF.

In its sample, this clone was seen a few times. This chain joins TRBV29-1 and TRBJ1-2, with a weak D call TRBD1 (6 bases). The CDR3 is 12 amino acids. Trimming stripped 6 bases from V and 6 bases from J, with 14 bases between. Germline V gives CDR1 SQVTM, CDR2 ANQGSEA. CDR3 in amino acids: CSVYGGADGYTF. The DNA of the CDR3 is TGCAGCGTCTACGGGGGGGCGGATGGCTACACCTTC.

The chain combines TRBV2 with TRBJ2-2; the D gene is possibly TRBD2 (5 bases). There are 17 residues in the CDR3. Germline assignment: CDR1 SNHLY and CDR2 FYNNEI. V lost 0 bases to trimming and J lost 5 bases, with 16 bases between them. CDR3 nucleotides: TGTGCCAGCAGTGAAGCGCGTCTAGAGGGAGATACCGGGGAGCTGTTTTTT. Amino acid sequence: CASSEARLEGDTGELFF.

The chain's CDR3 is CASSVDQGSQNIQYF. The CDR3 nucleotides read TGTGCCAGCAGCGTAGATCAGGGGTCCCAAAACATTCAGTACTTC. This chain uses TRBV9 with TRBJ2-4; perhaps TRBD1 as D (6 bases). The V gene's germline CDR1 is SGDLS and CDR2 YYNGEE. The V end lost 0 bases, the J end lost 5 bases, and 12 bases lay between the germline ends. This CDR3 has 15 residues.

CDR3 region: CSAAGSGSHTGELFF. The DNA of the CDR3 is TGCAGCGCAGCCGGGTCGGGATCGCACACCGGGGAGCTGTTTTTT. The chain is built from TRBV29-1 and TRBJ2-2, with a weak D call TRBD2 (5 bases). The CDR3 loop spans 15 amino acids. The V end lost 7 bases, the J end lost 3 bases, and 18 bases lay between the germline ends. Germline loops: CDR1 SQVTM, CDR2 ANQGSEA.

This clone appeared a few times. CDR3 amino acids: CASSQSSLAAGGRETQYF. CDR3 DNA sequence: TGCGCCAGCAGTCAATCTAGTTTGGCAGCGGGGGGTAGGGAGACCCAGTACTTC. This chain uses TRBV23-1 with TRBJ2-5; 9 bases match TRBD2. TRBV23-1 is reported as an ORF; its role is uncertain. This CDR3 contains 18 residues. The V gene end was trimmed by 0 bases and the J gene end by 5 bases; junction bases not matched to a gene: 13.

The chain links TRBV28 to TRBJ2-3; D ambiguous. The V end was cut by 6 bases, the J end by 2 bases, with 3 bases between. This CDR3 contains 11 residues. Per the germline V gene, CDR1 is MDHEN and CDR2 is SYDVKM. CDR3: CASSHTDTQYF. CDR3 DNA: TGTGCCAGCAGCCACACAGATACGCAGTATTTT.

This clone was observed a handful of times. The chain uses TRBV13 and TRBJ2-3, with 7 bases fitting TRBD2. Germline loops: CDR1 PRHDT, CDR2 FYEKMQ (reference sequence). J lost 3 bases, V lost 2 bases, and 5 bases had no gene match. This CDR3 comprises 15 residues. The CDR3 sequence: CASSLKVSGTDTQYF. DNA for the CDR3: TGTGCCAGCAGCTTAAAGGTTAGCGGGACAGATACGCAGTATTTT.

This clone has a handful of counts. The rearrangement links TRBV2 to TRBJ2-1; D is possibly TRBD1 (6 bases). Germline loops: CDR1 SNHLY, CDR2 FYNNEI. This CDR3 region has 13 residues. V lost 8 bases and J lost 9, with 17 bases in between. In nucleotides, the CDR3 is TGTGCCAGCCTTGAACAGGGAATGGGTGAGCAGTTCTTC. It yields the protein CASLEQGMGEQFF.

J is TRBJ2-1 and V is TRBV9; D may be TRBD2 (6 bases). The CDR3 length is 13 residues. In germline, CDR1 is SGDLS, CDR2 YYNGEE. Trimming cost V 2 bases and J 8 bases, with 11 bases left between them. CDR3 residues: CASSVGRRDEQFF. CDR3 DNA sequence: TGTGCCAGCAGCGTCGGGAGAAGGGATGAGCAGTTCTTC.

The gene calls are TRBV27 and TRBJ2-3, with 10 bases fitting TRBD2. Germline-derived CDR1 and CDR2 are MNHEY and SMNVEV (reference sequence). The CDR3 extends over 14 amino acids. With 6 bases clipped from V and 4 bases from J, the junction kept 4 bases outside the gene matches. Here the CDR3 DNA reads TGTGCCAGCAGAATAGCGGGGGGCTCAGATACGCAGTATTTT. Residues: CASRIAGGSDTQYF.

The rearrangement uses TRBV15 and TRBJ1-5; possibly TRBD1 for D (5 bases). CDR3 length: 15 amino acids. Germline V gene data show CDR1 as LNHNV and CDR2 as YYDKDF (reference sequence). Trimming removed 0 bases from V and 1 base from J, with 7 bases in between. CDR3 sequence: CATSRDWDSNQPQHF. CDR3 coding DNA: TGTGCCACCAGCAGAGATTGGGACAGCAATCAGCCCCAGCATTTT.

The rearrangement uses TRBV30 and TRBJ2-7; D is possibly TRBD2 (6 bases). Trimming removed 5 bases at V and 1 base at J, with 15 bases between. Germline values: CDR1 GTSNPN, CDR2 SVGIG (reference sequence). The CDR3 has 14 amino acids. This chain's CDR3 is CAWSGGYPSYEQYF. CDR3 nucleotides: TGTGCCTGGTCCGGGGGATACCCTTCCTACGAGCAGTACTTC.

The genes are TRBV5-4 and TRBJ2-6, with D possibly TRBD2 on 6 matching bases. CDR1 is SGHNT, CDR2 YYREEE, per germline (reference sequence). Deletions cut 2 bases from V and 0 bases from J, with 12 bases between. This CDR3 has 17 amino acids. CDR3 amino acids: CASSFGTEFSGANVLTF. CDR3 coding DNA: TGTGCCAGCAGCTTCGGGACTGAGTTCTCTGGGGCCAACGTCCTGACTTTC.

This clone has only a few counts. The chain joins TRBV27 to TRBJ1-1; a possible D gene is TRBD1 (5 bases). CDR3 size: 14 residues. Trimming cost V 6 bases and J 5 bases, with 16 bases left between them. Germline lookup yields CDR1 MNHEY and CDR2 SMNVEV (reference sequence). CDR3 amino acids: CASSPGTKGTEAFF. The DNA for the CDR3 is TGTGCCAGCAGCCCGGGGACTAAAGGGACTGAAGCTTTCTTT.